A single sample gave rise to the 14 T cell receptor beta chains below, sequenced in a study of CD8+CD57+ T cells in acquired aplastic anemia. The template for TCR beta VDJ and CDR3 sequence profiling was genomic DNA. TCRdb recomputed calls from the reads with MiXCR, one row per CDR3 protein. Among hundreds of thousands of distinct CDR3 sequences, approximately 51% were seen once, and the ten largest hold 15% to 20%. By flow cytometry, patients selected for sequencing had shown an expansion of CD8+CD57+ cells. The sequencing input was sorted CD4+, CD8+, or CD8+CD57+ T cells (not recorded which) from PBMCs. The source of these receptors is a human donor with aplastic anemia.

V gene TRBV15 combines with J gene TRBJ2-1, with 9 bases identical to TRBD2. The length of the CDR3 is 14 residues. Trimming at V came to 7 bases and at J to 4 bases, leaving 5 bases not matched to a gene. Germline V gene lookup returns CDR1 LNHNV and CDR2 YYDKDF (reference sequence). The CDR3 nucleotides read TGTGCCACCATCCGCGGGGGGGAGTACAATGAGCAGTTCTTC. It codes for CATIRGGEYNEQFF.

This chain links TRBV10-1 with TRBJ2-1, with 8 bases lining up with TRBD1. The CDR3 has 15 residues. From germline, CDR1 is WNHNN and CDR2 SYGVQD (reference sequence). Unmatched junction bases numbered 12, after V lost 2 bases and J lost 12 bases. CDR3 amino acids: CASSEAAQGGTGQFF. The CDR3 DNA reads as TGCGCCAGCAGTGAGGCAGCACAGGGGGGAACGGGGCAGTTCTTC.

This clonotype has a handful of counts. This rearrangement joins TRBV14 to TRBJ1-2; D is unresolved. The CDR3 extends over 14 amino acids. Germline CDR1 and CDR2: SGHDN and FVKESK. Trimming took off 0 bases at V and 4 bases at J, with 9 bases between the two ends. The CDR3 protein is CASSQDLTSYGYTF. The CDR3 DNA reads as TGTGCCAGCAGCCAAGATCTGACGTCCTATGGCTACACCTTC.

The chain employs TRBV7-2 and TRBJ1-3, with no clear D. Germline V gene lookup returns CDR1 SGHTA and CDR2 FQGNSA. CDR3 length: 17 residues. V lost 1 base, J lost 1 base, and 14 bases lay in between. CDR3 sequence reads: CASSLGVVAGSGNTIYF. Here the CDR3 DNA reads TGTGCCAGCAGCTTAGGAGTCGTTGCGGGTTCTGGAAACACCATATATTTT.

This clonotype was counted once. V usage is TRBV2 and J usage is TRBJ1-4, with TRBD1 matching over 8 bases. This CDR3 has 13 residues. Trimming at V came to 2 bases and at J to 8 bases, leaving 1 base not matched to a gene. Germline V lookup: CDR1 SNHLY, CDR2 FYNNEI. The CDR3 DNA sequence: TGTGCCAGCAGTGAATCAGGGGGCGAAAAACTGTTTTTT. It yields the protein CASSESGGEKLFF.

The table lists this clonotype with a few counts. This chain links TRBV9 with TRBJ2-5; weak D call: TRBD2 (7 bases). This CDR3 spans 15 amino acids. Trimming pared 3 bases from V and 1 base from J, leaving 13 bases between. Germline CDR1 reads SGDLS; CDR2 reads YYNGEE. Here the CDR3 reads CASSEGGTGQETQYF. In nucleotides, the CDR3 is TGTGCCAGCAGCGAGGGGGGGACCGGCCAAGAGACCCAGTACTTC.

This clonotype was found many times. The V and J genes are TRBV12-3 or TRBV12-4 and TRBJ1-6, with no clear D. V was trimmed by 3 bases and J by 5 bases, leaving 5 bases between them. The CDR3 extends over 13 amino acids. The CDR3 spells CASSFENNSPLHF. In DNA form, the CDR3 reads TGTGCCAGCAGTTTCGAGAATAATTCACCCCTCCACTTT.

The chain carries TRBV9 and TRBJ2-7, with 10 nucleotides matching TRBD1. The V and J ends lost 4 bases and 5 bases, in that order; junction bases with no gene match: 9. Looked up from germline, CDR1 is SGDLS and CDR2 is YYNGEE. This CDR3 has 15 residues. As DNA, the CDR3 is TGTGCCAGCAGCCCCTCGGGACAGGGGAGGAACGAGCAGTACTTC. Its protein product is CASSPSGQGRNEQYF.

This clonotype was recorded many times. The chain recombines TRBV12-3 or TRBV12-4 with TRBJ1-2; D gene unclear. The CDR3 contains 12 residues. The V end lost 6 bases, the J end lost 1 base, and 6 bases lay between the germline ends. The DNA for the CDR3 is TGTGCCAGCAGCCTTAATAACTATGGCTACACCTTC. Its translation is CASSLNNYGYTF.

Note on this clonotype: A read error may account for a junction end that differs from germline. The chain has TRBV2 and TRBJ1-6; possibly TRBD1 for D (5 bases). The CDR3 has 13 residues. Germline V CDR1 and CDR2: SNHLY, FYNNEI. CDR3 sequence (DNA): TGTGCCAGCAGGGAAGACGGGGGTTCACCCCTCCACTTT. Protein: CASREDGGSPLHF.

The J gene is TRBJ2-1, the V gene TRBV7-9; possible D gene TRBD2, 6 bases. The germline V gene encodes CDR1 SEHNR and CDR2 FQNEAQ (reference sequence). The CDR3 is made up of 16 amino acids. V was pared by 2 bases and J by 2 bases, with 13 bases between. In nucleotides, the CDR3 is TGTGCCAGCAGCTTACCTGGCGGGGTAACCTACAATGAGCAGTTCTTC. It is translated as CASSLPGGVTYNEQFF.

This clonotype appeared many times. V gene TRBV7-8 combines with J gene TRBJ1-5; TRBD1 matches 8 bases. Germline values: CDR1 SGHVS, CDR2 FQNEAQ. With 1 base clipped from V and 1 base from J, the junction kept 0 bases outside the gene matches. This CDR3 is 15 amino acids long. The CDR3 region is CASSLGDRSNQPQHF. The CDR3 DNA follows: TGTGCCAGCAGCTTAGGGGACAGGAGCAATCAGCCCCAGCATTTT.

CDR3 in amino acids: CASSQRASTDTQFF. The CDR3 DNA is TGTGCCAGCAGTCAGAGGGCTAGCACAGATACGCAGTTCTTC. This chain joins TRBV2 and TRBJ2-1; perhaps TRBD2 as D (5 bases). The CDR3 length is 14 residues. The V and J ends lost 5 bases and 12 bases respectively, with 20 bases between them. Germline V gene lookup returns CDR1 SNHLY and CDR2 FYNNEI.

V gene TRBV7-6 combines with J gene TRBJ2-5; perhaps TRBD2 as D (6 bases). The CDR3 sequence is 13 residues long. Germline V CDR1 and CDR2: SGHVS, FNYEAQ. Trimming removed 1 base from V and 9 bases from J, with 12 bases in between. CDR3 sequence (DNA): TGTGCCAGCAGCTTAGGGAGCGGGCAGCCCCAGTACTTC. Translating gives CASSLGSGQPQYF. Based on the CDR3 plus reference TRBV7-6 and TRBJ2-5, the full variable domain is GAGVSQSPRYKVTKRGQDVALRCDPISGHVSLYWYRQALGQGPEFLTYFNYEAQQDKSGLPNDRFSAERPEGSISTLTIQRTEQRDSAMYRCASSLGSGQPQYFGPGTRLLVL.